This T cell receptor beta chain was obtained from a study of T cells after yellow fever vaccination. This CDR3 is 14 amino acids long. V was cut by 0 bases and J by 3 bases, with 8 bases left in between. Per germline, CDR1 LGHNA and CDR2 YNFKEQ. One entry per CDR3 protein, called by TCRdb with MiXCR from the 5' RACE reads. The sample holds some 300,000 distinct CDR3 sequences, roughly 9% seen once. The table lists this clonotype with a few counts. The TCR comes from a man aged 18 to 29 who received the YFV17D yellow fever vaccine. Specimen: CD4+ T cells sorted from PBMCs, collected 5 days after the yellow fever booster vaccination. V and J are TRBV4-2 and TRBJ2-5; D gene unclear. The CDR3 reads CASSQDRAEETQYF. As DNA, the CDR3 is TGTGCCAGCAGCCAAGATCGCGCAGAAGAGACCCAGTACTTC.